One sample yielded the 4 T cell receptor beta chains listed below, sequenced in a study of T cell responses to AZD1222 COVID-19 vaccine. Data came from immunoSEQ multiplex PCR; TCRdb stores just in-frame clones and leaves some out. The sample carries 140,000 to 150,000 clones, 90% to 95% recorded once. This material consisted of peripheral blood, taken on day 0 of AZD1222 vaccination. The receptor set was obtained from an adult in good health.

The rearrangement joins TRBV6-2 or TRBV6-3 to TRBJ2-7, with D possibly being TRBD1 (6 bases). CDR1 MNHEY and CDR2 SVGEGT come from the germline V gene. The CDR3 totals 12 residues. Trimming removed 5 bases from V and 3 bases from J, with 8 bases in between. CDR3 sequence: CASSTQGYEQYF. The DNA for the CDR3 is TGTGCCAGCAGTACACAGGGCTACGAGCAGTACTTC.

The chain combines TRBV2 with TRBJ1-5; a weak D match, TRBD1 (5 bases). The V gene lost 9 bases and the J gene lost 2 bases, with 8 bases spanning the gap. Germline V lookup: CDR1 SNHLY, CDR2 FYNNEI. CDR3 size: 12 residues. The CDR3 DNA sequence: TGTGCCAGTACCAGGGGCAATCAGCCCCAGCATTTT. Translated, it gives CASTRGNQPQHF.

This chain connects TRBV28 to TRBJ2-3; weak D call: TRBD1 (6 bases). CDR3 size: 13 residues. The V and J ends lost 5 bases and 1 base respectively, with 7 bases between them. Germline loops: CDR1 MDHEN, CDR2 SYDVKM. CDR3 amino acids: CASSGGGTDTQYF. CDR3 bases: TGTGCCAGCAGTGGGGGCGGCACAGATACGCAGTATTTT.

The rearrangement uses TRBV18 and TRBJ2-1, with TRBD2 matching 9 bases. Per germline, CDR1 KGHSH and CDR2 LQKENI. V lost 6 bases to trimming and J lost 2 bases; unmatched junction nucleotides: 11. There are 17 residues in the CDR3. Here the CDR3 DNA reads TGTGCCAGCTCTCCCCGAAGGAGCGGGGGGACCTACAATGAGCAGTTCTTC. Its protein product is CASSPRRSGGTYNEQFF.